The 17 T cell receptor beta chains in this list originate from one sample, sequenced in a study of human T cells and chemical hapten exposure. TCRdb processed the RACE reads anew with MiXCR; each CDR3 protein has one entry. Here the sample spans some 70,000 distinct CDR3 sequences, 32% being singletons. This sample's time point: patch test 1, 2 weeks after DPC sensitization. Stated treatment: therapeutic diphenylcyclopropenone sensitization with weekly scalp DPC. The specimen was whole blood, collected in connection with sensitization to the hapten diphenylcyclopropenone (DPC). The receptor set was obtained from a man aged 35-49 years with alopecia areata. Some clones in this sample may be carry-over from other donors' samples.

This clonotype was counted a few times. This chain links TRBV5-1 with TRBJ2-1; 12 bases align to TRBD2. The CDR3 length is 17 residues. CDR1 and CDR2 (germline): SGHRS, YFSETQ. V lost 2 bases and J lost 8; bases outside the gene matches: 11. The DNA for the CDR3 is TGCGCCAGCAGCTTACTCCCCTCTAGCGGGGGGGGCGATGAGCAGTTCTTC. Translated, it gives CASSLLPSSGGGDEQFF.

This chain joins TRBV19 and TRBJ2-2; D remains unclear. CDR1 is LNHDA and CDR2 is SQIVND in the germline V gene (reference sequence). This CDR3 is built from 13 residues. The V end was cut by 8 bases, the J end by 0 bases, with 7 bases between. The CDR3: CASLTANTGELFF. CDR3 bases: TGTGCCAGTCTTACAGCGAACACCGGGGAGCTGTTTTTT.

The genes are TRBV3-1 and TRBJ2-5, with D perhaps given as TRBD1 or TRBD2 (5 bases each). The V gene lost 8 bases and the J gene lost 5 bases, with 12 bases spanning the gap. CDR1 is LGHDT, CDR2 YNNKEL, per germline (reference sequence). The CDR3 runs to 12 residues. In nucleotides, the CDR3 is TGTGCCAGCTGCTCTTGGGGGGAGACCCAGTACTTC. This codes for CASCSWGETQYF.

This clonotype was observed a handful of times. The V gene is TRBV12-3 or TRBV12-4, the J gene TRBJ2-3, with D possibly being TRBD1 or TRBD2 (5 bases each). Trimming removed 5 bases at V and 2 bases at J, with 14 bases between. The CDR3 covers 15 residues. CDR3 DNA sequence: TGTGCCAGCAGTCCCGGGACCGCCTTCACAGATACGCAGTATTTT. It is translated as CASSPGTAFTDTQYF.

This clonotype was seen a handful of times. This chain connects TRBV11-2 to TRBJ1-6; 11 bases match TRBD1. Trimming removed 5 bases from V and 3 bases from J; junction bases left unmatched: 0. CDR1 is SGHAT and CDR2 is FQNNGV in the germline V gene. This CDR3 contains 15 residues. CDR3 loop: CASSGTGGYNSPLHF. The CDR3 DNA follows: TGTGCCAGCAGCGGGACAGGGGGCTATAATTCACCCCTCCACTTT.

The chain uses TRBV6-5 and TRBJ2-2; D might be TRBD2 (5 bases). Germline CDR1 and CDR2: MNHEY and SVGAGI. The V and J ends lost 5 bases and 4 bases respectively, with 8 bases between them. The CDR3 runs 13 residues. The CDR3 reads CASSEGRTGELFF. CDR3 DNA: TGTGCCAGCAGTGAGGGTCGCACCGGGGAGCTGTTTTTT.

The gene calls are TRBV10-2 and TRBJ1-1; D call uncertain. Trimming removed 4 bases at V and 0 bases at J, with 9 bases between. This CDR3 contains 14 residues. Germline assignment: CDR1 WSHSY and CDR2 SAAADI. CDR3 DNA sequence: TGCGCCAGCAGTGCTCTGGAGATGAACACTGAAGCTTTCTTT. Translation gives CASSALEMNTEAFF.

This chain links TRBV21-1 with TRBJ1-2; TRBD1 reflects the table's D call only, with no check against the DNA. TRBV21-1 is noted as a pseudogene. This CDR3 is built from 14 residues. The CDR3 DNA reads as TGTGCCAGCAGCAAATGGAGGACAGGTTGCGGCTACACCTTC. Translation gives CASSKWRTGCGYTF.

In nucleotides, the CDR3 is TGTGCCAGCAGCCCCCTGGGGGGGTTGACTGAAGCTTTCTTT. Its translation: CASSPLGGLTEAFF. The chain has TRBV7-9 and TRBJ1-1; a weak D match, TRBD1 (5 bases). CDR3 size: 14 residues. Between the trimmed V and J ends, which lost 5 bases and 5 bases, there was a span of 15 bases. The germline V gene encodes CDR1 SEHNR and CDR2 FQNEAQ (reference sequence). Drawing the rest from reference TRBV7-9 and TRBJ1-1, the complete variable domain is DTGVSQNPRHKITKRGQNVTFRCDPISEHNRLYWYRQTLGQGPEFLTYFQNEAQLEKSRLLSDRFSAERPKGSFSTLEIQRTEQGDSAMYLCASSPLGGLTEAFFGQGTRLTVV.

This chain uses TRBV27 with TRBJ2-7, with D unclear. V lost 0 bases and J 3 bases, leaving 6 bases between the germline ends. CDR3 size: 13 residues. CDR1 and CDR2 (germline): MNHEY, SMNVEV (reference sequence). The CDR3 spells CASSLSSGYEQYF. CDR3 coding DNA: TGTGCCAGCAGTTTATCGTCCGGCTACGAGCAGTACTTC.

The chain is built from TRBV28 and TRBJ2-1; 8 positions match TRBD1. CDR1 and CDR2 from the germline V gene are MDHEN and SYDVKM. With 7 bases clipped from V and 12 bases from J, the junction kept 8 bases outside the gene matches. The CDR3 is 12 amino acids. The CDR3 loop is CASTLPRGRQFF. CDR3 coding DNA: TGTGCCAGCACCCTGCCCAGGGGGCGGCAGTTCTTC. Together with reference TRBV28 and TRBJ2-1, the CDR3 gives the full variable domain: DVKVTQSSRYLVKRTGEKVFLECVQDMDHENMFWYRQDPGLGLRLIYFSYDVKMKEKGDIPEGYSVSREKKERFSLILESASTNQTSMYLCASTLPRGRQFFGPGTRLTVL.

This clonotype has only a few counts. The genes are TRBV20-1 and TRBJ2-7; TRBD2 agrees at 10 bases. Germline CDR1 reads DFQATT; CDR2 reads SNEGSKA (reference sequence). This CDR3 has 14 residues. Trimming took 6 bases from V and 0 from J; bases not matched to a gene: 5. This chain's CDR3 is CSAPGLATSYEQYF. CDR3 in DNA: TGCAGTGCGCCGGGACTAGCGACCTCCTACGAGCAGTACTTC.

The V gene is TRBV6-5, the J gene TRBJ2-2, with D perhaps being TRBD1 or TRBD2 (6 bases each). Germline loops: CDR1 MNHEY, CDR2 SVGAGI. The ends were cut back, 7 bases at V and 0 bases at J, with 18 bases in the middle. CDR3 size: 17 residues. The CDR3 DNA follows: TGTGCCAGCACCCTTGAGTGGGGGGCGGCGAACACCGGGGAGCTGTTTTTT. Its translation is CASTLEWGAANTGELFF.

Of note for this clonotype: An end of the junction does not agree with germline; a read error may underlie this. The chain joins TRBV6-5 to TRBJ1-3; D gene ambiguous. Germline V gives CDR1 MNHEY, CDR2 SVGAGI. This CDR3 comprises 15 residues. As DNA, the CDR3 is TGTGCCAGCAGTTACGGCCATGGGTCTGGAAACACCGTATATTTT. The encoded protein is CASSYGHGSGNTVYF.

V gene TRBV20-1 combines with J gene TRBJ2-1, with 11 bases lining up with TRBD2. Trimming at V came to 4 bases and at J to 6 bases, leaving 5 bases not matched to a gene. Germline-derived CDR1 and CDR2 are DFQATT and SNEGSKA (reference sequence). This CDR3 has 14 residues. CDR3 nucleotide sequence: TGCAGTGCTACCGGGACTAGCGGTTCCAATGAGCAGTTCTTC. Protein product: CSATGTSGSNEQFF.

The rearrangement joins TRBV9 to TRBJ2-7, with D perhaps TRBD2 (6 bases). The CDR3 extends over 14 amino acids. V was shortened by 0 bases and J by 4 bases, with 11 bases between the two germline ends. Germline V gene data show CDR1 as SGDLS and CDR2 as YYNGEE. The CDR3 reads CASSVEVGSYEQYF. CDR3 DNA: TGTGCCAGCAGCGTAGAGGTCGGGAGTTACGAGCAGTACTTC.

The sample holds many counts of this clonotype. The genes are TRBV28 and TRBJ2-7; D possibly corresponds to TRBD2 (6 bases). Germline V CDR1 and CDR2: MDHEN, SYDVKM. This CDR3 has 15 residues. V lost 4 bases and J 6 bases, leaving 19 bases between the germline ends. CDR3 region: CASSSRRRERFEQYF. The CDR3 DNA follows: TGTGCCAGCAGTTCCCGCCGGAGGGAGAGGTTCGAGCAGTACTTC.